This T cell receptor beta chain was obtained from a study of blood T cell repertoires in COVID-19 (dated by TCRdb to 2020 to 2022). About the investigation overall: Collaborator samples came from the United States, Italy and Spain and covered acute and convalescent phases of COVID-19. The material from the prospective study consisted of cDNA or gDNA derived from T cells, B-cell-depleted T cells, or PBMCs. The dataset comprised deeply sampled blood TCRbeta repertoires from subjects exposed to, actively infected with, or recovered from COVID-19. The repertoires were released in a freely available public database meant as a resource for research on the immune response to SARS-CoV-2. The samples were drawn from two sources: the first 160 participants of the ongoing ImmuneRACE study, and some 1,300 subjects contributed by 6 global collaborators. A de-identified subject ID, COVID-19 status, age in years and sex were almost always included in the sample metadata. Where HLA class I and class II types were available, the types were taken from metadata supplied by the sample provider, not from assay-based typing. Results and caveats for the whole study, not just this receptor: The quantity of clinical and demographic metadata differed by source and by participant and was supplied without curation.

TCRbeta CDR3 regions were amplified from genomic DNA using the immunoSEQ Assay, a bias-controlled multiplex PCR. Concerning the study's data processing: Within the assay, amplification of reference gene primers was used to estimate how many nucleated cells each sample contained. To quantify the absolute abundance of each unique TCRbeta CDR3 rearrangement, sequence reads were collapsed and filtered. For each sample, productive Simpson clonality was calculated as the square root of Simpson's diversity index over productive rearrangements. TCRdb took over this immuneACCESS table, retaining in-frame rearrangements with V and J assigned. Such tables are incomplete; in checked studies, under half of the missing clones stem from an unresolved V gene, and the remainder is unexplained. That table supplies the V and J calls and clone size; D and trimming were determined from the DNA. For this sample the table gives under 500,000 clones, of which 87% were detected only once. The ten largest make up approximately 2% of the sample.

Of note for this clone: The antigen it recognizes is unknown. The record has no base qualities; no much larger clone is one base away.

CDR1 is given as SQVTM and CDR2 as ANQGSEA, both from the germline V gene. The CDR3 covers 12 residues, taking in both the cysteine and the phenylalanine. Only CDR3 DNA is held: 36 bases, read in frame from base 1. The V and J ends are trimmed by 6 bases and 8 bases, leaving 16 bases between them. Participants in the prospective study were enrolled through a virtual design, were aged roughly 18 to 100 years, and lived in roughly 25 United States geographic areas. In the prospective study, cohorts were assigned on the basis of participant-reported clinical history obtained from a screening survey and a study questionnaire. In the prospective study, mobile phlebotomists collected whole blood, serum and a nasopharyngeal or oropharyngeal swab from each participant. Prospective study participants could optionally give additional blood draws and questionnaires over an approximately 2-month period. Blood samples from the prospective study were shipped frozen or at room temperature prior to DNA extraction.

The TCR comes from a woman aged 18-29 years with acute COVID-19. The sequencing sample was made of PBMCs or T cells enriched from blood (not recorded which). This receptor chain uses TRBV29-1 and TRBJ1-1, with a weak D call of TRBD1 (5 bases match). The nucleotides are TGCAGCGTAGCACTCCGGGACTCCGAAGCTTTCTTT. It specifies CSVALRDSEAFF.